Listed below are T cell receptor beta chains from one sample, sequenced in a study of T-cell reconstitution after alpha-beta-depleted transplantation in children. TCRdb processed the PCR reads anew with MiXCR; each CDR3 protein has one entry. The sample lists 400,000 to 450,000 distinct CDR3 sequences, roughly 44% occurring once. Sequencing was performed on PBMCs, taken before TCRalphabeta/CD19-depleted stem cell transplant. Every receptor here comes from a girl aged 2-10 years with aplastic anemia, due to receive a stem cell transplant. The CDR3 runs from the conserved cysteine through the conserved F or W.

j_gene,v_gene,len,CDR3aa
TRBJ2-2,TRBV2,15,CASSQGTGYPGELFF
TRBJ1-2,TRBV12-3/TRBV12-4,16,CASTRTRTADNYGYTF
TRBJ2-7,TRBV9,14,CASSVAEGAYEQYF
TRBJ2-2,TRBV5-1,13,CASSSQDTGELFF
TRBJ2-7,TRBV6-5,17,CASSYEGLAGGRYEQYF
TRBJ1-1,TRBV5-1,15,CASSLWASSDTEAFF
TRBJ2-1,TRBV5-1,18,CASSLAASGASSYNEQFF
TRBJ2-3,TRBV4-2,17,CASSQDMVGSGPDTQYF
TRBJ1-1,TRBV6-1,13,CASSESRNTEAFF
TRBJ2-1,TRBV2,13,CASTRLAWGEQFF
TRBJ1-3,TRBV6-1,15,CASSAGTQHGNTIYF
TRBJ2-7,TRBV7-2,16,CASSDASSGSAHEQYF
TRBJ2-3,TRBV30,16,CAWSVGQVLGTDTQYF
TRBJ1-5,TRBV20-1,13,CSAGHNSNQPQHF
TRBJ2-5,TRBV20-1,14,CSARKAPQGETQYF
TRBJ2-7,TRBV28,15,CASSLSGESLYEQYF
TRBJ2-6,TRBV29-1,15,CSVRGTDSGANVLTF
TRBJ2-1,TRBV7-2,16,CASSRSTSSYYNEQFF
TRBJ1-5,TRBV12-3/TRBV12-4,15,CASSPTVVNNQPQHF
TRBJ1-5,TRBV29-1,14,CSVGTGESNQPQHF
TRBJ2-7,TRBV7-9,14,CASSLPGGTYEQYF
TRBJ2-7,TRBV12-3/TRBV12-4,15,CASSSRQNSSYEQYF
TRBJ1-1,TRBV9,12,CASSVEMGEAFF
TRBJ2-5,TRBV20-1,18,CSASGWGLAGAGQETQYF
TRBJ2-7,TRBV5-1,16,CASSRGPGQAIYEQYF
TRBJ2-2,TRBV20-1,16,CSAKPTSGRNTGELFF
TRBJ2-7,TRBV18,14,CASSPTGFSYEQYF
TRBJ1-3,TRBV3-1,14,CASSLRTGEDTIYF